This is a list of T cell receptor beta chains from one sample in a study of T cell repertoires in cytomegalovirus infection. TCRdb itself ran the reads through MiXCR, one entry per CDR3 protein. The sample contains fewer than 200,000 distinct CDR3 sequences, about 21% of which appear only once. The sample consisted of PBMCs. All receptors derive from a human donor in good health (CMV status not recorded). Some clones in this sample may be carry-over from other donors' samples. The CDR3 runs from the conserved cysteine through the conserved F or W. The D gene is left open where the match is weak. The size of a clone is reported for some rows only, either as once, few or many, or as a class for expanded clones.

V	D	J	size	DNA	CDR3
TRBV28	TRBD1	TRBJ1-2	many	TGTGCCAGCAGGAGCCAGGGGGCCGGGGGCTACACCTTC	CASRSQGAGGYTF
TRBV5-4	TRBD1	TRBJ1-1	.	TGTGCCAGCAGCTTCTGGACAGGGGGATACACTGAAGCTTTCTTT	CASSFWTGGYTEAFF
TRBV7-2	TRBD2	TRBJ2-3	many	TGTGCCAGCAGCTTTAGAGCGGGGGGGACCGCAGATACGCAGTATTTT	CASSFRAGGTADTQYF
TRBV29-1	TRBD1	TRBJ2-3	few	TGCAGCGTTGAGGGACAGGGGGCCCCCGTGGGAGATACGCAGTATTTT	CSVEGQGAPVGDTQYF
TRBV7-2	.	TRBJ1-5	many	TGTGCCAGCAGCTTCATGGGCTATAGCAATCAGCCCCAGCATTTT	CASSFMGYSNQPQHF
TRBV14	.	TRBJ1-2	few	TGTGCCAGCAGGAAGGACAGCACCTATGGCTACACCTTC	CASRKDSTYGYTF
TRBV9	TRBD1	TRBJ2-2	.	TGTGCCAGCAGCGTAGTTACAGGGGAAACCGGGGAGCTGTTTTTT	CASSVVTGETGELFF
TRBV12-3/TRBV12-4	TRBD2	TRBJ2-7	few	TGTGCCAGCAGTTCTAGCGGGCTCTACGAGCAGTACTTC	CASSSSGLYEQYF
TRBV7-2	TRBD2	TRBJ2-1	many	TGTGCCAGCAGCTTAGTTCGACTAGCGGGCCAGAATGAGCAGTTCTTC	CASSLVRLAGQNEQFF
TRBV6-1	.	TRBJ2-6	medium-sized	TGTGCCAGCAGTGAGGATGGGGCTGGGGCCAACGTCCTGACTTTC	CASSEDGAGANVLTF
TRBV28	.	TRBJ2-1	many	TGTGCCAGCACTGGGGCCTTGGCCAATGAGCAGTTCTTC	CASTGALANEQFF
TRBV20-1	TRBD1	TRBJ2-1	few	TGCAGTGCCCTCCGGGACAGGGATGTGGCTGAGCAGTTCTTC	CSALRDRDVAEQFF
TRBV5-6	.	TRBJ2-7	few	TGTGCCAGCAGCTTTGAGGGGACGGGCTACGAGCAGTACTTC	CASSFEGTGYEQYF
TRBV4-1	.	TRBJ1-1	.	TGCGCCAGCAGCCAAGGAGCGTCCACTGAAGCTTTCTTT	CASSQGASTEAFF
TRBV7-3	.	TRBJ2-5	medium-sized	TGTGCCAGCAGCTTAACCGCTGACCGGGGAGAGACCCAGTACTTC	CASSLTADRGETQYF
TRBV28	TRBD2	TRBJ2-1	few	TGTGCCAGCAGTTTATCGACTAGCGGGAGCAATGAGCAGTTCTTC	CASSLSTSGSNEQFF
TRBV15	TRBD2	TRBJ2-2	few	TGTGCCACCAGCACCCGAGCGGGGGTCAACACCGGGGAGCTGTTTTTT	CATSTRAGVNTGELFF
TRBV7-3	.	TRBJ2-3	many	TGTGCCAGCAGCTTAAGCGGCACAGATACGCAGTATTTT	CASSLSGTDTQYF
TRBV6-5	.	TRBJ1-1	few	TGTGCCAGCGTGGGAAGGTACACTGAAGCTTTCTTT	CASVGRYTEAFF
TRBV19	TRBD1	TRBJ2-1	.	TGTGCCAGTAGTAAGGGGCGACAGGGAATAAGGGAGCAGTTCTTC	CASSKGRQGIREQFF
TRBV6-2/TRBV6-3	.	TRBJ2-3	.	TGTGCCAGCAGTTACTTGGACCTCCAGACAGATACGCAGTATTTT	CASSYLDLQTDTQYF
TRBV19	.	TRBJ2-2	.	TGTGCCAGTAGTATAGATGGGGGGAGCAGAGGCACCGGGGAGCTGTTTTTT	CASSIDGGSRGTGELFF
TRBV19	.	TRBJ1-2	.	TGTGCCAGTAGTAGCGGTCGGGACCTATCTGGCTACACCTTC	CASSSGRDLSGYTF
TRBV6-5	TRBD1	TRBJ1-1	many	TGTGCCAGCAGTTACTCTGGACAGGGAAGTGCTGAAGCTTTCTTT	CASSYSGQGSAEAFF
TRBV7-9	TRBD1	TRBJ1-2	.	TGTGCCAGCAGCTCGACAGGGGAGATCAACTATGGCTACACCTTC	CASSSTGEINYGYTF
TRBV6-2/TRBV6-3	TRBD1	TRBJ1-5	many	TGTGCCAGCGGGGCGGGACAGGGGACGCCCCAGCATTTT	CASGAGQGTPQHF
TRBV7-2	.	TRBJ2-2	many	TGTGCCAGCAGCCCGGGACACCGGAACACCGGGGAGCTGTTTTTT	CASSPGHRNTGELFF
TRBV28	TRBD1	TRBJ1-5	few	TGTGCCAGCAGTTTATCGCGGACAGGGTTGATCTCCCGTTATAGCAATCAGCCCCAGCATTTT	CASSLSRTGLISRYSNQPQHF
TRBV6-2/TRBV6-3	TRBD2	TRBJ2-7	many	TGTGCCAGCAGTTTCGGACTAGTCCCTGGCGAGCAGTACTTC	CASSFGLVPGEQYF
TRBV20-1	TRBD2	TRBJ2-1	.	TGCAGTGCTGAGACTAGCGGGGCATACAATGAGCAGTTCTTC	CSAETSGAYNEQFF
TRBV4-3	.	TRBJ2-7	few	TGCGCCAGCTCGTGGAATGCGGACGAGCAGTACTTC	CASSWNADEQYF
TRBV9	TRBD2	TRBJ2-1	few	TGTGCCAGCAGCGTTTCTAGCGGGAGACAATACAATGAGCAGTTCTTC	CASSVSSGRQYNEQFF
TRBV15	.	TRBJ1-5	.	TGTGCCACCAGCAGAGACCCTCGAACAGGGACGGTGGGTCAGCCCCAGCATTTT	CATSRDPRTGTVGQPQHF
TRBV2	.	TRBJ1-1	.	TGTGCCAGCAGATCGCTTAAGGGTAGAACTGAAGCTTTCTTT	CASRSLKGRTEAFF
TRBV29-1	.	TRBJ2-3	few	TGCAGCGCTCCTGGAGCAGATACGCAGTATTTT	CSAPGADTQYF
TRBV27	.	TRBJ1-5	few	TGTGCCAGCAGCCTCAACTGGGTGGGCAATCAGCCCCAGCATTTT	CASSLNWVGNQPQHF
TRBV5-1	.	TRBJ2-4	many	TGCGCCAGCAGCTTTGAGGGGATAGCCAAAAACATTCAGTACTTC	CASSFEGIAKNIQYF
TRBV4-3	TRBD2	TRBJ2-1	.	TGCGCCAGCAGCCCGGGGACTAGCGCTTACAATGAGCAGTTCTTC	CASSPGTSAYNEQFF
TRBV7-2	.	TRBJ2-3	many	TGTGCCAGCAGCTCCCTTAAGGATACGCAGTATTTT	CASSSLKDTQYF
TRBV2	TRBD2	TRBJ2-5	.	TGTGCCAGCACGGCCGGGACTAGCGGGAGTCAGACCCAGTACTTC	CASTAGTSGSQTQYF
TRBV7-3	.	TRBJ2-6	many	TGTGCCAGCAGCTTATCCTCGGGACCCTCTGGGGCCAACGTCCTGACTTTC	CASSLSSGPSGANVLTF
TRBV6-2/TRBV6-3	.	TRBJ2-1	.	TGTGCCAGCAGTTCCCCGAGAGGGAGTAGCAATGAGCAGTTCTTC	CASSSPRGSSNEQFF
TRBV5-1	TRBD1	TRBJ2-1	.	TGCGCCAGCAGCTGGGGACAGGGGGCCTACAATGAGCAGTTCTTC	CASSWGQGAYNEQFF
TRBV25-1	.	TRBJ1-3	.	TGTGCCAGCAGTGAAGAGCGAACCGGAAACACCATATATTTT	CASSEERTGNTIYF
TRBV7-8	TRBD1	TRBJ1-4	many	TGTGCCAGCAGCCTCCCCACCGACAGGGTTGGTGAAAAACTGTTTTTT	CASSLPTDRVGEKLFF
TRBV6-5	TRBD1	TRBJ1-2	.	TGTGCCAGCAGTCCTTTCAGGGGGCACGGCTACACCTTC	CASSPFRGHGYTF
TRBV27	TRBD1	TRBJ2-7	few	TGTGCCAGCAGAAGGACAGGGGCGATCTACGAGCAGTACTTC	CASRRTGAIYEQYF
TRBV7-4	.	TRBJ2-6	.	TGTGCCAGCAGCTTTCGACAAACTGGGGCCAACGTCCTGACTTTC	CASSFRQTGANVLTF
TRBV7-2	.	TRBJ1-5	many	TGTGCCAGCAGCTTACCTCAGGGGACTCCCCAGCATTTT	CASSLPQGTPQHF
TRBV5-1	.	TRBJ2-7	once	TGCGCCAGCAGCGCCATACCAGGAAAGCAGTACTTC	CASSAIPGKQYF
TRBV27	TRBD1	TRBJ2-1	once	TGTGACAACAGTACGAACAGGGGGAATGGCAATGAGCAGTTCTTC	CDNSTNRGNGNEQFF
TRBV5-4	.	TRBJ2-2	few	TGTGCCAGCAGCCCGAAAGGGGCGCAAAACACCGGGGAGCTGTTTTTT	CASSPKGAQNTGELFF
TRBV12-3/TRBV12-4	TRBD1	TRBJ1-4	few	TGTGCCAGCAGTACCCGACAGGGCCCCGTAAAACTGTTTTTT	CASSTRQGPVKLFF
TRBV27	TRBD1	TRBJ1-2	.	TGTGCCAGCAGGTATACAGGGGACGTCGGGGGCTACACCTTC	CASRYTGDVGGYTF
TRBV5-3	.	TRBJ1-5	.	TGTGCCAGCAGCCTAACGCGGGACAAATCTCAGCCCCAGCATTTT	CASSLTRDKSQPQHF
TRBV6-1	TRBD2	TRBJ2-1	few	TGTGCCAGCCATCGGGGGGTTGGCGGCTCCTACAATGAGCAGTTCTTC	CASHRGVGGSYNEQFF
TRBV14	.	TRBJ2-5	many	TGTGCCAGCAACGACGGCTACCAAGAGACCCAGTACTTC	CASNDGYQETQYF